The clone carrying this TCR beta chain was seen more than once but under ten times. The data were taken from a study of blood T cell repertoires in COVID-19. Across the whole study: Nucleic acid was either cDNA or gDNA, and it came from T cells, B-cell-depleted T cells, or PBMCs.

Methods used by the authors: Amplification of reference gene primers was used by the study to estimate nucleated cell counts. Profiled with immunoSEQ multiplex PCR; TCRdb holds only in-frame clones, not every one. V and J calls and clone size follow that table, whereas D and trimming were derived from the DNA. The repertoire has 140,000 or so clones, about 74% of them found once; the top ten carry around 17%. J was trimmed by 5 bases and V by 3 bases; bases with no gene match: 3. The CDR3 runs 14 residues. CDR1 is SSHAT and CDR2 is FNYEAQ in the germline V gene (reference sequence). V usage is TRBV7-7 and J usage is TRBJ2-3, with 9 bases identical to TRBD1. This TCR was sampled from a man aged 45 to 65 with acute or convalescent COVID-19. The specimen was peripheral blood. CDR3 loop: CASSLGTGLDTQYF. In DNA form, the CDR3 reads TGTGCCAGCAGCTTGGGGACAGGGTTAGATACGCAGTATTTT.